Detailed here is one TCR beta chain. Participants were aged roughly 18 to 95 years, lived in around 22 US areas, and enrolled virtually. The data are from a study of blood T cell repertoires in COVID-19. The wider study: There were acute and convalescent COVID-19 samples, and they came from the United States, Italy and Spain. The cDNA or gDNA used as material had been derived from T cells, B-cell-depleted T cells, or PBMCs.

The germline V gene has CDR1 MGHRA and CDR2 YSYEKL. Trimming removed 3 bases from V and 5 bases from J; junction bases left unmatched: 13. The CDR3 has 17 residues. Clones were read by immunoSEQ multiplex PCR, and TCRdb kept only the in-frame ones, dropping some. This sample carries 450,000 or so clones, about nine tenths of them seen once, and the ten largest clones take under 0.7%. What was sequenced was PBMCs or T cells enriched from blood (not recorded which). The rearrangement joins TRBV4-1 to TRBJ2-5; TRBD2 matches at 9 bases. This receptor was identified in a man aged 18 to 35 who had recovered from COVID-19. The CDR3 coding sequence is TGCGCCAGCAGCCATGGGCTAGCGGGATCGGCGGGGGAGACCCAGTACTTC. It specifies CASSHGLAGSAGETQYF.